This T cell receptor (beta chain) stems from a study of T-cell memory formation after mild COVID-19. About the research overall: TCR clusters mostly belonged to single donors. General observations from the study: Cross-reactive memory appears to have joined, as suggested by some responding clones showing up in pre-infection memory.

The length of the CDR3 is 12 residues. The V end lost 5 bases, the J end lost 9 bases, and 12 bases lay between the germline ends. Germline V gives CDR1 SGHTA, CDR2 FQGNSA. Constant-segment primers were used for 5'RACE, and the resulting TCR alpha and TCR beta cDNA libraries carried sample barcodes and UMIs. In TCRdb, the 5' RACE reads were re-called with MiXCR into one record per CDR3 protein. The sample holds fewer than 450,000 distinct CDR3 sequences, approximately 24% seen once. This clonotype came up a few times. Its antigen is unidentified. The sequence was obtained from an adult woman who had mild COVID-19 (a few samples of this study predate the infection). Cell type and time point are not known. The material sequenced was PBMCs or a T cell subset sorted from them (not recorded which). This chain uses TRBV7-2 with TRBJ2-3; D uncertain. The CDR3 loop reads CASSRTSPTQYF. CDR3 sequence (DNA): TGTGCCAGCAGCCGGACCAGCCCAACGCAGTATTTT.